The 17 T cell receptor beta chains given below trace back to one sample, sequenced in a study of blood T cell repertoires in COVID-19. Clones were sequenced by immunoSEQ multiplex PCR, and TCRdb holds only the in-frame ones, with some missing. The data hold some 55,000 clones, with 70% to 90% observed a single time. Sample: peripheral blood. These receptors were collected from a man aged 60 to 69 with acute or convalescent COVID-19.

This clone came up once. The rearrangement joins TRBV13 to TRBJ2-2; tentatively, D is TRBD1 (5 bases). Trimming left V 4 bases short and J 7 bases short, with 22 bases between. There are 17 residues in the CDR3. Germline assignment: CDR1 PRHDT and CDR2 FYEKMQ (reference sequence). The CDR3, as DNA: TGTGCCAGCAGCTCCGAACCTGGGTTGCAGGGTGGCGGGGAGCTGTTTTTT. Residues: CASSSEPGLQGGGELFF.

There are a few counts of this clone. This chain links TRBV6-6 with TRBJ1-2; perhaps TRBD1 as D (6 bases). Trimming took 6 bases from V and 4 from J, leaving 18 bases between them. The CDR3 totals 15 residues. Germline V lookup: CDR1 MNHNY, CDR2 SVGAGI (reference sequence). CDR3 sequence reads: CASRDSNRDIYGYTF. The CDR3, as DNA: TGTGCCAGCAGAGACTCAAACAGGGATATCTATGGCTACACCTTC.

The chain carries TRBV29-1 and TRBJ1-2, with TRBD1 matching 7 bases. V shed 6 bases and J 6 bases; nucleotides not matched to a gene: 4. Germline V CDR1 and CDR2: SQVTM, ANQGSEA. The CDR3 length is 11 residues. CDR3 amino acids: CSVRGFNGYTF. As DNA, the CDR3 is TGCAGCGTCAGGGGGTTCAATGGCTACACCTTC. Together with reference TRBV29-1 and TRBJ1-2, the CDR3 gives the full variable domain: SAVISQKPSRDICQRGTSLTIQCQVDSQVTMMFWYRQQPGQSLTLIATANQGSEATYESGFVIDKFPISRPNLTFSTLTVSNMSPEDSSIYLCSVRGFNGYTFGSGTRLTVV.

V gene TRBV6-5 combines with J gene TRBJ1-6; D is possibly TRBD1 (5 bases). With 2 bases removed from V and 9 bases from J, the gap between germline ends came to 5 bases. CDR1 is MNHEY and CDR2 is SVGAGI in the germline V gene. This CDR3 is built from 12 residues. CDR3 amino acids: CASSYRGSPLHF. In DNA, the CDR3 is TGTGCCAGCAGTTACAGGGGTTCACCCCTCCACTTT.

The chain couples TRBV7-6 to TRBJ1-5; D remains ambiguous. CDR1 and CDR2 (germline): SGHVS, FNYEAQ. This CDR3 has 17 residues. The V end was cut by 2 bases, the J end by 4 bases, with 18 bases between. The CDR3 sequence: CASSLLGGRSSNQPQHF. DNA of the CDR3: TGTGCCAGCAGCTTATTAGGAGGCCGCTCCTCAAATCAGCCCCAGCATTTT.

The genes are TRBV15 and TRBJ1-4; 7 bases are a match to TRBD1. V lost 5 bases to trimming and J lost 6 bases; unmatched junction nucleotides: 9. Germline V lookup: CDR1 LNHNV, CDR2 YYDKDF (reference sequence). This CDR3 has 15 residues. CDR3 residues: CATSPPGTEYEKLFF. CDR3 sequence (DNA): TGTGCCACCAGCCCCCCCGGGACAGAATATGAAAAACTGTTTTTT.

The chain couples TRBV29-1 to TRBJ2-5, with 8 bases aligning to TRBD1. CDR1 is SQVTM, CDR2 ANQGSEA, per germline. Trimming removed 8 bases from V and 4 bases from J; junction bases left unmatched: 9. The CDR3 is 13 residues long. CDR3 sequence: CSLTGTGRETQYF. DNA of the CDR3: TGCAGCCTAACCGGGACAGGCAGAGAGACCCAGTACTTC. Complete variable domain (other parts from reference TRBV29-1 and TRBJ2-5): SAVISQKPSRDICQRGTSLTIQCQVDSQVTMMFWYRQQPGQSLTLIATANQGSEATYESGFVIDKFPISRPNLTFSTLTVSNMSPEDSSIYLCSLTGTGRETQYFGPGTRLLVL.

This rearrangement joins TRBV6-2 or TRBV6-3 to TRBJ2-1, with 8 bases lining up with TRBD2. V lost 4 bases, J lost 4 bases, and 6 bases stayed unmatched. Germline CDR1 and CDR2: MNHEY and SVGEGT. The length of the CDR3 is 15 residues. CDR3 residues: CASSSTGGIYNEQFF. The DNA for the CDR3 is TGTGCCAGCAGTTCTACGGGGGGGATTTACAATGAGCAGTTCTTC.

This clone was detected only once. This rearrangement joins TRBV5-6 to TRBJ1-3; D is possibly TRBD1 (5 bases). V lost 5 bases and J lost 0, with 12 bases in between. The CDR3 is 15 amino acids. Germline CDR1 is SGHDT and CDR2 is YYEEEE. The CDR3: CASRPPGGSGNTIYF. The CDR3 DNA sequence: TGTGCCAGCAGACCCCCGGGGGGCTCTGGAAACACCATATATTTT.

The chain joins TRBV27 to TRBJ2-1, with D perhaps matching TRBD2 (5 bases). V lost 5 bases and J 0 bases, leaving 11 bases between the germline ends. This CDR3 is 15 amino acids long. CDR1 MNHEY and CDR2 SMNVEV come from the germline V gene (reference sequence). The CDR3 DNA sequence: TGTGCCAGCAGTCCAGGAGGAAGCTCCTACAATGAGCAGTTCTTC. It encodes CASSPGGSSYNEQFF.

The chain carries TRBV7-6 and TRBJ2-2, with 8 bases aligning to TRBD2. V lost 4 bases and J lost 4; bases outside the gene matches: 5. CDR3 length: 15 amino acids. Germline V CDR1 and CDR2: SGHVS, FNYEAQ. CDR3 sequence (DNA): TGTGCCAGCAGCTCAACCGGGACTAGCACCGGGGAGCTGTTTTTT. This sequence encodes CASSSTGTSTGELFF.

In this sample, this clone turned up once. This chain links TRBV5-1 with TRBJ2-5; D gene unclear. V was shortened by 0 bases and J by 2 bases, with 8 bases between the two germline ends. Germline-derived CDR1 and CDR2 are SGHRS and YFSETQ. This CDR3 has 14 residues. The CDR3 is CASSLDSKQETQYF. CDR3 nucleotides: TGCGCCAGCAGCTTGGACAGCAAACAAGAGACCCAGTACTTC.

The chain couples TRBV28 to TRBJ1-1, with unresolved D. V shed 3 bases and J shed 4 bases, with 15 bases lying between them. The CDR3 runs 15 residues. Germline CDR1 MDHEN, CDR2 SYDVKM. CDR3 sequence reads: CASSFSRALGTEAFF. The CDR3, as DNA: TGTGCCAGCAGTTTTTCGAGGGCGTTAGGCACTGAAGCTTTCTTT.

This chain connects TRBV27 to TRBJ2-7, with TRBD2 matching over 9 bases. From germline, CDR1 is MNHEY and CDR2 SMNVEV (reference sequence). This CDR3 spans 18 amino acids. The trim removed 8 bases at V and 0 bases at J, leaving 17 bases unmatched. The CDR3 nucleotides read TGTGCCAGCGGAGTGCGGGGACTAGCCCGAATGAGCTCCTACGAGCAGTACTTC. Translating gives CASGVRGLARMSSYEQYF.

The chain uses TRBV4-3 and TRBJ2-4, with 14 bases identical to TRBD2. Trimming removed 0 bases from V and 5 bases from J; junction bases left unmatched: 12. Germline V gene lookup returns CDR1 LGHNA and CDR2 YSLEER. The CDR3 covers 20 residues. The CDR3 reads CASSQEMMSGTSGGENIQYF. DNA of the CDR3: TGCGCCAGCAGCCAAGAGATGATGTCCGGGACTAGCGGGGGTGAAAACATTCAGTACTTC.

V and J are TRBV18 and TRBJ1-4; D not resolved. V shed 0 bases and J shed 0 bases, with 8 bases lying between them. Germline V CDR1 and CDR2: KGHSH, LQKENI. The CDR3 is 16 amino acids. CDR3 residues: CASSPPNRATNEKLFF. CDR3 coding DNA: TGTGCCAGCTCACCACCAAACAGAGCAACTAATGAAAAACTGTTTTTT.

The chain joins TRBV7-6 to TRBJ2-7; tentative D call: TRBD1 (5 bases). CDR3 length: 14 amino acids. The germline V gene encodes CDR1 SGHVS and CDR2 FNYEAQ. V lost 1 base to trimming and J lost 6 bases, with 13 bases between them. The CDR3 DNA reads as TGTGCCAGCAGCTTAGACAGGCCCCAGGGCGAGCAGTACTTC. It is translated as CASSLDRPQGEQYF.